The sequence of this T cell receptor beta chain was determined in a study of T cell repertoires in cytomegalovirus infection. For the study at large: It was the public TCR beta signatures that indicated both CMV infection and matching HLA type. Study observations and caveats: Summed frequency of public TCR beta families distinguished CMV carriers with the relevant HLA. HLA-C-restricted CMV clonotypes gave the most frequent clonotype in two of eight donors.

A note on this clonotype: Its antigen remains unidentified.

TCRdb recomputed calls from the reads with MiXCR, one row per CDR3 protein. This sample has 90,000 to 130,000 distinct CDR3 sequences, with about 9.5% found just once. The sequence derives from a human donor in good health (CMV status not recorded). Some clones in this sample may be carry-over from other donors' samples. What was sequenced was PBMCs, sequenced either directly or after in vitro stimulation (not recorded which).

The CDR3 DNA reads as TGTGCCAGCAATGACAGGGGATCCGAGCAGTACTTC. It encodes CASNDRGSEQYF. V usage is TRBV6-6 and J usage is TRBJ2-7, with 8 bases aligning to TRBD1. The CDR3 extends over 12 amino acids. Unmatched junction bases numbered 5, after V lost 7 bases and J lost 6 bases. Germline lookup yields CDR1 MNHNY and CDR2 SVGAGI (reference sequence).